This TCR beta chain was documented in a study of regulatory T cells in long-lasting Graves disease. CDR1 GTSNPN and CDR2 SVGIG come from the germline V gene (reference sequence). CDR3 size: 17 residues. V lost 2 bases, J lost 6 bases, and 15 bases stayed unmatched. Building of the TCR beta libraries involved iRepertoire HTBI primers and Arm-PCR of CDR3 regions. Source study methods: From all samples, identification returned 13 to 15 TRBJ and around 62 TRBV segments. Using its own MiXCR run on the multiplex PCR reads, TCRdb lists one record per CDR3 protein. TCRdb's processing, not the authors', yielded these V and J calls. There are 500,000 to 800,000 distinct CDR3 sequences in the sample; 30% occur only once, and around 42% lies in the top ten. Time point here: persistent/refractory GD, antithyroid drugs over 5 years with positive TRAb. PBMC RNA was the source of the TCR library.

The chain recombines TRBV30 with TRBJ2-7; 11 nucleotides align to TRBD2. The clonotype originates from a female donor with Graves disease. The sequences come from peripheral blood mononuclear cells (PBMCs), collected when the disease was refractory, from a patient treated with antithyroid drugs. CDR3 amino acids: CAWSLTGELAGVFEQYF. In nucleotides, the CDR3 is TGTGCCTGGAGTCTCACAGGGGAACTAGCGGGAGTGTTCGAGCAGTACTTC.